This T cell receptor (beta chain) derives from a study of T cell repertoires in cytomegalovirus infection. Whole-study context: Well-studied HLA-B-restricted CMV epitopes were used in the study alongside recently identified HLA-C-restricted ones.

The length of the CDR3 is 14 residues. Trimming took 8 bases from V and 3 from J; bases not matched to a gene: 7. The germline V gene has CDR1 ENHRY and CDR2 SYGVKD. This clonotype was observed a few times. The target antigen is unknown. TCRdb fed the reads into MiXCR, producing one record per CDR3 protein. The table lists around 900,000 distinct CDR3 sequences, 25% to 40% of them singletons. This sample comprised cultured CD8+ T cells from PBMCs, obtained from culture after CMV antigen stimulation. The chain has TRBV10-3 and TRBJ1-2; 9 bases are shared with TRBD1. The receptor's source is a human donor in good health (CMV status not recorded). Some clones in this sample may be carry-over from other donors' samples. CDR3 in DNA: TGTGCCATCGGGGACAGGGAGGTCTACTATGGCTACACCTTC. Translating gives CAIGDREVYYGYTF.